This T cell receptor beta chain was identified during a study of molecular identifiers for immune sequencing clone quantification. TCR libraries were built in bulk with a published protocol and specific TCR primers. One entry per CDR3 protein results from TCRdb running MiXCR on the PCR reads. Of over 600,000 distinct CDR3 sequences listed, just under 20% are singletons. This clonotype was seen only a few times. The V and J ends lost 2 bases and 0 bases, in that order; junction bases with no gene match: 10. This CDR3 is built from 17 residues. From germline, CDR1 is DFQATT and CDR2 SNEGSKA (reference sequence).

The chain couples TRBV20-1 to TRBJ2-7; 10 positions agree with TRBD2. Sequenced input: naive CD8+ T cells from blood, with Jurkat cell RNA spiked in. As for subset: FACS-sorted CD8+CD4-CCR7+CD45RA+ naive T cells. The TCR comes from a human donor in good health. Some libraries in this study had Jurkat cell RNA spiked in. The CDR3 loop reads CSARIHLLAGSSYEQYF. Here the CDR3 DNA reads TGCAGTGCTAGAATTCATCTACTAGCGGGAAGCTCCTACGAGCAGTACTTC.